The subject of this entry is one T cell receptor (beta chain). Its antigen is undetermined. Germline lookup yields CDR1 MRHNA and CDR2 SNTAGT. The CDR3 spans 20 residues. V gave up 0 bases and J gave up 3 bases; unmatched junction bases: 17. The data originate from a study of graft-versus-host responses after intestinal transplantation. Study summary: Isolated intestinal, liver-intestinal, or multivisceral transplants were what recipients had. Anti-thymocyte globulin served as induction for all recipients, who then took tacrolimus and steroids for 3 to 4 years.

Some clones are missing from TCRdb's copy, which holds only in-frame ones; the method was immunoSEQ multiplex PCR. Of approximately 80,000 clones listed, roughly 91% are singletons. Sequencing used unstimulated CD4+ T cells sorted from spleen or lymph node cells, obtained before intestinal transplant. This chain uses TRBV6-4 with TRBJ2-7, with TRBD2 matching 10 bases. The receptor comes from a human donor who received an intestinal transplant. This CDR3 reads CASSDSRTDRESSGGYEQYF. The DNA for the CDR3 is TGTGCCAGCAGTGACTCGAGAACCGATAGGGAGTCTAGCGGGGGCTACGAGCAGTACTTC.